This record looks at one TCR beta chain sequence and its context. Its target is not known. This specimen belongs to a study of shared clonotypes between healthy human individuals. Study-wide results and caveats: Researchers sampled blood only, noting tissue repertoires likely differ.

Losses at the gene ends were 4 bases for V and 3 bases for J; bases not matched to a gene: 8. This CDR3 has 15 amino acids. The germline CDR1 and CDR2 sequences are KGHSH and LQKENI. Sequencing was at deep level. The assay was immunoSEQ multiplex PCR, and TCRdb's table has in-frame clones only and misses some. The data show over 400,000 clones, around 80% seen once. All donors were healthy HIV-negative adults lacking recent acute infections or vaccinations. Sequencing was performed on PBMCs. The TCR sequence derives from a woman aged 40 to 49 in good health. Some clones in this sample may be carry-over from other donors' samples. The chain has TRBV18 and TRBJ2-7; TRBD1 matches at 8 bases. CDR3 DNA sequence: TGTGCCAGCTCACGAGGACAGGGAGCCTACTACGAGCAGTACTTC. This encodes CASSRGQGAYYEQYF.